This T cell receptor (beta chain) was documented in a study of cytomegalovirus exposure and HLA in healthy donors. General study findings and limits: In an earlier analysis, in 620 or so donors, most V segments appeared productive either ~87% or ~30% of the time.

This clone has a single count. Its antigen is unidentified. Use of 60 Vbeta and 13 Jbeta primers characterized the PCR. Profiling relied on immunoSEQ multiplex PCR, and the TCRdb table lists in-frame clones only, not all of them. The sample shows 150,000 to 200,000 clones, 65% to 80% of them seen only once. Germline values: CDR1 SGHDT, CDR2 YYEEEE. CDR3 size: 12 residues. V was clipped by 5 bases and J by 4 bases; unmatched bases: 1. This TCR was recovered from a middle-aged woman in good health and CMV-seropositive. What was sequenced was PBMCs. The genes are TRBV5-6 and TRBJ2-3; 7 bases are a match to TRBD2. CDR3 loop: CASRAGADTQYF. In DNA, the CDR3 is TGTGCCAGCAGGGCGGGAGCAGATACGCAGTATTTT.